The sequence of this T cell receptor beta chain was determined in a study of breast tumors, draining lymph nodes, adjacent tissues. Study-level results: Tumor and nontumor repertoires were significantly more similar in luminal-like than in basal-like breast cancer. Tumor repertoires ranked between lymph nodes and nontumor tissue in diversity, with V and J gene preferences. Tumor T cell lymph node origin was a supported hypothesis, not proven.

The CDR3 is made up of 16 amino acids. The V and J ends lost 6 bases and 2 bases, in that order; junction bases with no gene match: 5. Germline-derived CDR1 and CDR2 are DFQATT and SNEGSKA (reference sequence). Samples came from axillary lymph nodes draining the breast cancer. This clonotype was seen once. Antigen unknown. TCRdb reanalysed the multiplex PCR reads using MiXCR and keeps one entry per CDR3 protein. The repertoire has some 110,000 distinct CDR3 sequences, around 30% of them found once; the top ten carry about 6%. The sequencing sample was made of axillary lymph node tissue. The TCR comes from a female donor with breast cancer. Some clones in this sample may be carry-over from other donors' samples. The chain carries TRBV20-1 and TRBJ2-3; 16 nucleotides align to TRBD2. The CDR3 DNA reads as TGCAGTGCCGGGACTAGCGGGGGGGCGATCACAGATACGCAGTATTTT. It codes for CSAGTSGGAITDTQYF.